This T cell receptor beta chain was obtained from a study of T-cell reconstitution after alpha-beta-depleted transplantation in children. Unique molecular identifiers tagged the TCRbeta library. MiXCR was run by TCRdb on the PCR reads, yielding one entry per CDR3 protein. The sample lists over 550,000 distinct CDR3 sequences, about 10% occurring once. This clonotype showed up just a few times. The source was PBMCs from the stem cell graft donor, collected from the stem cell graft. This TCR came from a human donor who donated a stem cell graft to a child with acute myeloid leukemia.

The CDR3 coding sequence is TGTGCCAGCAGTGAGGCCCTGGATCTCTATGGCTACACCTTC. It specifies CASSEALDLYGYTF. The chain recombines TRBV12-3 or TRBV12-4 with TRBJ1-2; D is ambiguous. CDR3 length: 14 amino acids. Trimming cost V 5 bases and J 4 bases, with 14 bases left between them.